What follows is one T cell receptor beta chain and its context. This specimen belongs to a study of cytotoxic CD8 clonotypes in ibrutinib-treated CLL. This CDR3 is built from 19 residues. V lost 1 base to trimming and J lost 0 bases; unmatched junction nucleotides: 8. Germline values: CDR1 SGHNT, CDR2 YYREEE (reference sequence). Clones were sequenced by immunoSEQ multiplex PCR, and TCRdb holds only the in-frame ones, with some missing. This sample has roughly 50,000 clones, with 57% found just once. This TCR was recovered from a human donor with chronic lymphocytic leukemia. Specimen: PBMCs, collected after 24 months of ibrutinib treatment. The V gene is TRBV5-4, the J gene TRBJ2-1; 12 nucleotides match TRBD2. CDR3 sequence (DNA): TGTGCCAGCAGCTTGTTACTAGCGGGGGGTGGGAGCTCCTACAATGAGCAGTTCTTC. Translating it yields CASSLLLAGGGSSYNEQFF. Supplemented by reference TRBV5-4 and TRBJ2-1, the full variable domain reads ETGVTQSPTHLIKTRGQQVTLRCSSQSGHNTVSWYQQALGQGPQFIFQYYREEENGRGNFPPRFSGLQFPNYSSELNVNALELDDSALYLCASSLLLAGGGSSYNEQFFGPGTRLTVL.